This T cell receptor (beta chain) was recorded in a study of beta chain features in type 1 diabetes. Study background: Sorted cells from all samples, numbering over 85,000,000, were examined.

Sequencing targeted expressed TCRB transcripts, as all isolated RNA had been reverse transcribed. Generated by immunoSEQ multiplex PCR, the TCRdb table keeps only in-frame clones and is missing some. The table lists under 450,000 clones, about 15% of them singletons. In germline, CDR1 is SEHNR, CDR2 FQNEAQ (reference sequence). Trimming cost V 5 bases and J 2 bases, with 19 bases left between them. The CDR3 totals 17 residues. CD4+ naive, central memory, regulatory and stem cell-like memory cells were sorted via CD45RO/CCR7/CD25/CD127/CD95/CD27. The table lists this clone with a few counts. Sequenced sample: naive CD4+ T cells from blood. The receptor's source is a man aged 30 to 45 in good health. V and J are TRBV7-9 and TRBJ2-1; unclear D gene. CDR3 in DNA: TGTGCCAGCAGCGAAGAAGGTTTCCTTTTAACCTACAATGAGCAGTTCTTC. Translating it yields CASSEEGFLLTYNEQFF.